This entry concerns a single T cell receptor beta chain. TCRdb's copy holds only in-frame clones and misses some; the assay was immunoSEQ multiplex PCR. The sample yields approximately 210,000 clones, about 79% seen once. These data originate in a study of blood T cell repertoires in COVID-19. Trimming removed 11 bases at V and 0 bases at J, with 14 bases between. Germline-derived CDR1 and CDR2 are SEHNR and FQNEAQ (reference sequence). CDR3 size: 13 residues. Sequenced: PBMCs or T cells enriched from blood (not recorded which). This clonotype was obtained from a woman aged 55-70 years who had recovered from COVID-19. The rearrangement joins TRBV7-9 to TRBJ2-7; a weak D match, TRBD1 (5 bases). CDR3 DNA sequence: TGTGCCGGAGAAACAGGTTCCTCCTACGAGCAGTACTTC. Protein: CAGETGSSYEQYF.